This T cell receptor (beta chain) is drawn from a study of T cell changes during pregnancy in multiple sclerosis. Germline V lookup: CDR1 MRHNA, CDR2 SNTAGT. The CDR3 has 15 amino acids. V shed 3 bases and J 0 bases; nucleotides not matched to a gene: 0. Generated by immunoSEQ multiplex PCR, the TCRdb table keeps only in-frame clones and is missing some. Among 40,000 to 50,000 clones listed, 89% were seen once. The clonotype comes from a female donor with multiple sclerosis, enrolled in a pregnancy study. The chain is built from TRBV6-4 and TRBJ2-7; the match to TRBD2 covers 12 bases. The source was CD4+ T cells from peripheral blood mononuclear cells, collected in the first trimester of pregnancy. CDR3 region: CASSETSGSSYEQYF. The CDR3 DNA reads TGTGCCAGCAGTGAGACTAGCGGGAGCTCCTACGAGCAGTACTTC.